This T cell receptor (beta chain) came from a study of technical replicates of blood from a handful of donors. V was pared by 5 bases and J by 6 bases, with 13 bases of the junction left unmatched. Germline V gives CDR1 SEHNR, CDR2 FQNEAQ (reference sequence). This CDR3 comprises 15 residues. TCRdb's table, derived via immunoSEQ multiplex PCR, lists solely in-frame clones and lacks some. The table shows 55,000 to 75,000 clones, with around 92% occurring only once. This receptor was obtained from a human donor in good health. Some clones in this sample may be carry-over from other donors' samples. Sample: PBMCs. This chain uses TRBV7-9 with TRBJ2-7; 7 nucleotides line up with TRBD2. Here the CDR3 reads CASSITVAGVGEQYF. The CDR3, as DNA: TGTGCCAGCAGCATTACAGTTGCGGGAGTGGGCGAGCAGTACTTC.